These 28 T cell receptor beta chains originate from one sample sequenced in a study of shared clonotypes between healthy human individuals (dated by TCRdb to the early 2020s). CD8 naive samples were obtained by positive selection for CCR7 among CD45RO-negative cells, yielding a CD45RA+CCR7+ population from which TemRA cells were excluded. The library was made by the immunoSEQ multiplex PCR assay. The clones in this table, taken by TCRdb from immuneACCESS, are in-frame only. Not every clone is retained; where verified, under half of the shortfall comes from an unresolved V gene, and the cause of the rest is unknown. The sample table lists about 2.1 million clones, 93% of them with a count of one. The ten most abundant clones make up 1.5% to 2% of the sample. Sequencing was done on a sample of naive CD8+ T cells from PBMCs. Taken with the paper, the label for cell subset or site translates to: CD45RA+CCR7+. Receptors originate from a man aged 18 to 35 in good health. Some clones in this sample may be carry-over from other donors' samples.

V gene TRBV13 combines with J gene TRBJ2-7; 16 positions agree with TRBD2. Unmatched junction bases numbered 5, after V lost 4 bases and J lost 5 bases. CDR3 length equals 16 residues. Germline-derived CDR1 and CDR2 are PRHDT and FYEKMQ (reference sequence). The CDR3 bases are TGTGCCAGCAGCTCGGGGACTAGCGGGAGGGGTAACGAGCAGTACTTC. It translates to CASSSGTSGRGNEQYF. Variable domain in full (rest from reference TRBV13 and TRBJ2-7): AAGVIQSPRHLIKEKRETATLKCYPIPRHDTVYWYQQGPGQDPQFLISFYEKMQSDKGSIPDRFSAQQFSDYHSELNMSSLELGDSALYFCASSSGTSGRGNEQYFGPGTRLTVT.

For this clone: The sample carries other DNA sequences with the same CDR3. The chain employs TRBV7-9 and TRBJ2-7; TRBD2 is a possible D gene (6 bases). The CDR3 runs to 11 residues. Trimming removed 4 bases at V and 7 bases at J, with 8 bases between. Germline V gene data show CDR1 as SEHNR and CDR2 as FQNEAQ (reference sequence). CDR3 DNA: TGTGCCAGCAGCTCCGCGGGGGAGCAGTACTTC. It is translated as CASSSAGEQYF.

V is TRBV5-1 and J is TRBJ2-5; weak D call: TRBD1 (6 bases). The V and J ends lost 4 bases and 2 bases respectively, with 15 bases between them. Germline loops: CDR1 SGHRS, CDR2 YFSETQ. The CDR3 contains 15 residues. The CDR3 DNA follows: TGCGCCAGCAGCCAGACCCCCCAGGGGCAAGAGACCCAGTACTTC. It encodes CASSQTPQGQETQYF.

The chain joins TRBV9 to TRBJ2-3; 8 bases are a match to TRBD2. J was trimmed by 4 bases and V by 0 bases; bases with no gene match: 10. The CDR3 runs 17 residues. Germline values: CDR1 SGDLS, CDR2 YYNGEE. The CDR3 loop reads CASSVAAREGPADTQYF. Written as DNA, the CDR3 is TGTGCCAGCAGCGTAGCGGCCCGGGAGGGCCCCGCAGATACGCAGTATTTT.

This chain's CDR3 is CANRDRLNTEAFF. DNA for the CDR3: TGTGCCAACCGGGACAGGCTGAACACTGAAGCTTTCTTT. V gene TRBV10-3 combines with J gene TRBJ1-1; the match to TRBD1 covers 8 bases. With V trimmed by 10 bases and J by 0 bases, 4 bases remained unmatched. CDR1 is ENHRY and CDR2 is SYGVKD in the germline V gene. CDR3 length equals 13 residues.

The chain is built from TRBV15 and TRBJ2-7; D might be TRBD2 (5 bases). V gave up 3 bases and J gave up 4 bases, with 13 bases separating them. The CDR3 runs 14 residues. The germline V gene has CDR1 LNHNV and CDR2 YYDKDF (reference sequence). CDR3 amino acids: CATSSLFSGYEQYF. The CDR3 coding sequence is TGTGCCACCAGCAGCCTGTTCAGCGGATACGAGCAGTACTTC.

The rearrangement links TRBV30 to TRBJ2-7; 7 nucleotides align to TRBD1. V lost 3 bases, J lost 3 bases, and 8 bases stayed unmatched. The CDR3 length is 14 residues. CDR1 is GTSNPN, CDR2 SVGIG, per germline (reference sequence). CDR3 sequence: CAWRTGTASYEQYF. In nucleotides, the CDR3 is TGTGCCTGGAGGACCGGGACAGCGAGCTACGAGCAGTACTTC.

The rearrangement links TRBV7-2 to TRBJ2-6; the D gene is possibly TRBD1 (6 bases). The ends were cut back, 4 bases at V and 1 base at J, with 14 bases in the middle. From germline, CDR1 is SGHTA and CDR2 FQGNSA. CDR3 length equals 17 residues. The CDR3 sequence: CASSSDYRESGANVLTF. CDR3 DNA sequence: TGTGCCAGCAGCTCAGACTACAGGGAGTCTGGGGCCAACGTCCTGACTTTC.

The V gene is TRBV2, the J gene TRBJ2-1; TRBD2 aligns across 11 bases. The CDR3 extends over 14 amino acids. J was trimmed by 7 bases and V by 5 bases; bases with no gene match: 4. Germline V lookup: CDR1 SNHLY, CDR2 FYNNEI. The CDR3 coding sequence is TGTGCCAGCAGTAAGAGACTAGCGGGGAATGAGCAGTTCTTC. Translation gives CASSKRLAGNEQFF.

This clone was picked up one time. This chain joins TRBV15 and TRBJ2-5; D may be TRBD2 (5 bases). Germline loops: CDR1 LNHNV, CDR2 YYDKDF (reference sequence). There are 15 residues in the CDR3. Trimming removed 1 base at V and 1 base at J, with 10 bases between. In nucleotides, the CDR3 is TGTGCCACCAGCAGAGGGGGTAGCGCCCAAGAGACCCAGTACTTC. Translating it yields CATSRGGSAQETQYF.

CDR3 protein: CASSRILAAQETQYF. CDR3 in DNA: TGCGCCAGCAGCCGGATACTAGCGGCCCAGGAGACCCAGTACTTC. The chain couples TRBV4-3 to TRBJ2-5; TRBD2 agrees at 8 bases. The CDR3 consists of 15 residues. Trimming at V came to 4 bases and at J to 5 bases, leaving 9 bases not matched to a gene. The germline V gene has CDR1 LGHNA and CDR2 YSLEER.

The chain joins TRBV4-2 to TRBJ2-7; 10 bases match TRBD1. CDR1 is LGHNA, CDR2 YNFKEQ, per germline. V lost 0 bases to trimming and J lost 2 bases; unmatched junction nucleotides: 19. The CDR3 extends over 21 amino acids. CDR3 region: CASSQELGGTGEGAIPYEQYF. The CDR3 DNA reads TGTGCCAGCAGCCAAGAATTAGGAGGGACAGGGGAAGGGGCGATCCCCTACGAGCAGTACTTC.

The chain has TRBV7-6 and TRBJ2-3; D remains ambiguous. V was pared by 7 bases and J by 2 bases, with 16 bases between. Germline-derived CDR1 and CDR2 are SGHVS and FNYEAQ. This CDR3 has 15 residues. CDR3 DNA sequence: TGTGCCAGCACCCTAAGTAGGGAAATCACAGATACGCAGTATTTT. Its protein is CASTLSREITDTQYF.

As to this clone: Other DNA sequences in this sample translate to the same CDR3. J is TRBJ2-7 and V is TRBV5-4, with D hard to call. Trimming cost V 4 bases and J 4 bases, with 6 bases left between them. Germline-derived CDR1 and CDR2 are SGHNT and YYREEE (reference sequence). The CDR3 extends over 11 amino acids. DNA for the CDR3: TGTGCCAGCAGCCTTGGATACGAGCAGTACTTC. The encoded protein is CASSLGYEQYF. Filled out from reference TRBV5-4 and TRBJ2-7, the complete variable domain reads ETGVTQSPTHLIKTRGQQVTLRCSSQSGHNTVSWYQQALGQGPQFIFQYYREEENGRGNFPPRFSGLQFPNYSSELNVNALELDDSALYLCASSLGYEQYFGPGTRLTVT.

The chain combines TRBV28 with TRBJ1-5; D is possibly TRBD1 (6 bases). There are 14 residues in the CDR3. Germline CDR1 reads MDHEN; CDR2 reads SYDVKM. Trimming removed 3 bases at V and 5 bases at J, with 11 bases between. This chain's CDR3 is CASSFRGPYQPQHF. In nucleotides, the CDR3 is TGTGCCAGCAGTTTCAGGGGTCCCTATCAGCCCCAGCATTTT.

The CDR3 reads CASSSTYQENYGYTF. CDR3 nucleotide sequence: TGTGCCAGCTCATCTACATACCAGGAGAACTATGGCTACACCTTC. The J gene is TRBJ1-2, the V gene TRBV18; no reliable D call. Germline V lookup: CDR1 KGHSH, CDR2 LQKENI. This CDR3 is 15 amino acids long. Trimming took off 5 bases at V and 2 bases at J, with 15 bases between the two ends. The variable domain in full, completed from reference TRBV18 and TRBJ1-2, reads NAGVMQNPRHLVRRRGQEARLRCSPMKGHSHVYWYRQLPEEGLKFMVYLQKENIIDESGMPKERFSAEFPKEGPSILRIQQVVRGDSAAYFCASSSTYQENYGYTFGSGTRLTVV.

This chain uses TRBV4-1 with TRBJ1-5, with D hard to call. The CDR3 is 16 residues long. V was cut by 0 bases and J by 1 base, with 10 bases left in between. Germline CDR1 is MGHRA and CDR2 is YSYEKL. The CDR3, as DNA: TGCGCCAGCAGCCAAGATCTGTTTTACAGCAATCAGCCCCAGCATTTT. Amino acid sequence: CASSQDLFYSNQPQHF.

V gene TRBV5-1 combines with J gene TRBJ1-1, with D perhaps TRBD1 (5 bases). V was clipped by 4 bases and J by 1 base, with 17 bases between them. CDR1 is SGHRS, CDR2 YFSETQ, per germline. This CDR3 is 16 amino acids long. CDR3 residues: CASSPRRPGTNTEAFF. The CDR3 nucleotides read TGCGCCAGCAGCCCCAGGAGGCCCGGGACGAACACTGAAGCTTTCTTT.

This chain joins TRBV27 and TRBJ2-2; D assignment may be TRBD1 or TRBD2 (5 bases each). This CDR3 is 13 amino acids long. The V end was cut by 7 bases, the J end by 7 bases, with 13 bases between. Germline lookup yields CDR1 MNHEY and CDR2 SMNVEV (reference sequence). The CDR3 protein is CASKGTAFGELFF. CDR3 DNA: TGTGCCAGCAAAGGGACGGCCTTCGGGGAGCTGTTTTTT.

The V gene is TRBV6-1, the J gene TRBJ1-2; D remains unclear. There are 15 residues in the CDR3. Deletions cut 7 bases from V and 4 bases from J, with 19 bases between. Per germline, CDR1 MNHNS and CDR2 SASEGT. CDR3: CASTYIPRKGYGYTF. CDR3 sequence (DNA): TGTGCCAGCACCTACATCCCCAGGAAGGGCTATGGCTACACCTTC.

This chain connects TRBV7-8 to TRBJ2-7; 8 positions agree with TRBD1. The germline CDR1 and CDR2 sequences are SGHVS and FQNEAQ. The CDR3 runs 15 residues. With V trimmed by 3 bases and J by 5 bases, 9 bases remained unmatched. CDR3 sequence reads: CASSFKTGVINEQYF. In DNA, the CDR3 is TGTGCCAGCAGCTTCAAGACAGGGGTAATCAACGAGCAGTACTTC. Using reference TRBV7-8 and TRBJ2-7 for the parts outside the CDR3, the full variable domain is GAGVSQSPRYKVAKRGQDVALRCDPISGHVSLFWYQQALGQGPEFLTYFQNEAQLDKSGLPSDRFFAERPEGSVSTLKIQRTQQEDSAVYLCASSFKTGVINEQYFGPGTRLTVT.

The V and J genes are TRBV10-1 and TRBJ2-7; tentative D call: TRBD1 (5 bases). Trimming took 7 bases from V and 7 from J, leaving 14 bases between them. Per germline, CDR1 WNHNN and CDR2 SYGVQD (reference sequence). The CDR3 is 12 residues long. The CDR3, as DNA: TGCGCCAGCACTGCAGGGCCGGAAGAGCAGTACTTC. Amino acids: CASTAGPEEQYF.

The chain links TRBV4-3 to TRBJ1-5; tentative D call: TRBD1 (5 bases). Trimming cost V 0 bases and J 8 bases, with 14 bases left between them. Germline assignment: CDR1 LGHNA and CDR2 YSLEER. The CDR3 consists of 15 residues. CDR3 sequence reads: CASSQDRTLGEPQHF. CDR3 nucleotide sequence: TGCGCCAGCAGCCAAGATCGGACACTCGGGGAGCCCCAGCATTTT.

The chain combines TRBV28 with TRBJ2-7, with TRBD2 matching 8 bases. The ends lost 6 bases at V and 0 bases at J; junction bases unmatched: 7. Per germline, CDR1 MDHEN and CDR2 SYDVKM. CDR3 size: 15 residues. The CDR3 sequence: CASRHLAGGSYEQYF. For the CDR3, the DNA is TGTGCCAGCAGACATCTAGCGGGCGGCTCCTACGAGCAGTACTTC.

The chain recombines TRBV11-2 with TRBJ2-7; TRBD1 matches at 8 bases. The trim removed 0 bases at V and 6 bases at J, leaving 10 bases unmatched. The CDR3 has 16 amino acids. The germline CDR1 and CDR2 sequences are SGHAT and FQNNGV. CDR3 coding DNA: TGTGCCAGCAGCTTAGATATAGGACAGGGCGTAAGCGAGCAGTACTTC. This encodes CASSLDIGQGVSEQYF.

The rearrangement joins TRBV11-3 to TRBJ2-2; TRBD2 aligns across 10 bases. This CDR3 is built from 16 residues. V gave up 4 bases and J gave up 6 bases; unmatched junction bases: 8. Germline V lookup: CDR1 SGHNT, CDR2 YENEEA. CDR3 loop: CASSYGASGSPGELFF. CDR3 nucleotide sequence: TGTGCCAGCAGCTATGGAGCTAGCGGGAGTCCCGGGGAGCTGTTTTTT.

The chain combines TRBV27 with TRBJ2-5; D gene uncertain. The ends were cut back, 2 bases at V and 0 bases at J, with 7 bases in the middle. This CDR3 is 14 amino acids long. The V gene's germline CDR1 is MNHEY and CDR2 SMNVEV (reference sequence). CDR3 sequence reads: CASSLHQYQETQYF. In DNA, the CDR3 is TGTGCCAGCAGTTTACACCAATACCAAGAGACCCAGTACTTC.

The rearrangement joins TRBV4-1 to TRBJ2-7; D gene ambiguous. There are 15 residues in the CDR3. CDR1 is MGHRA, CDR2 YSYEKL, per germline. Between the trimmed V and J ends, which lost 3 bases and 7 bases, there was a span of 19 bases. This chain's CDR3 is CASSHLGRTAVEQYF. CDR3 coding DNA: TGCGCCAGCAGCCACCTCGGCAGGACGGCGGTGGAGCAGTACTTC.